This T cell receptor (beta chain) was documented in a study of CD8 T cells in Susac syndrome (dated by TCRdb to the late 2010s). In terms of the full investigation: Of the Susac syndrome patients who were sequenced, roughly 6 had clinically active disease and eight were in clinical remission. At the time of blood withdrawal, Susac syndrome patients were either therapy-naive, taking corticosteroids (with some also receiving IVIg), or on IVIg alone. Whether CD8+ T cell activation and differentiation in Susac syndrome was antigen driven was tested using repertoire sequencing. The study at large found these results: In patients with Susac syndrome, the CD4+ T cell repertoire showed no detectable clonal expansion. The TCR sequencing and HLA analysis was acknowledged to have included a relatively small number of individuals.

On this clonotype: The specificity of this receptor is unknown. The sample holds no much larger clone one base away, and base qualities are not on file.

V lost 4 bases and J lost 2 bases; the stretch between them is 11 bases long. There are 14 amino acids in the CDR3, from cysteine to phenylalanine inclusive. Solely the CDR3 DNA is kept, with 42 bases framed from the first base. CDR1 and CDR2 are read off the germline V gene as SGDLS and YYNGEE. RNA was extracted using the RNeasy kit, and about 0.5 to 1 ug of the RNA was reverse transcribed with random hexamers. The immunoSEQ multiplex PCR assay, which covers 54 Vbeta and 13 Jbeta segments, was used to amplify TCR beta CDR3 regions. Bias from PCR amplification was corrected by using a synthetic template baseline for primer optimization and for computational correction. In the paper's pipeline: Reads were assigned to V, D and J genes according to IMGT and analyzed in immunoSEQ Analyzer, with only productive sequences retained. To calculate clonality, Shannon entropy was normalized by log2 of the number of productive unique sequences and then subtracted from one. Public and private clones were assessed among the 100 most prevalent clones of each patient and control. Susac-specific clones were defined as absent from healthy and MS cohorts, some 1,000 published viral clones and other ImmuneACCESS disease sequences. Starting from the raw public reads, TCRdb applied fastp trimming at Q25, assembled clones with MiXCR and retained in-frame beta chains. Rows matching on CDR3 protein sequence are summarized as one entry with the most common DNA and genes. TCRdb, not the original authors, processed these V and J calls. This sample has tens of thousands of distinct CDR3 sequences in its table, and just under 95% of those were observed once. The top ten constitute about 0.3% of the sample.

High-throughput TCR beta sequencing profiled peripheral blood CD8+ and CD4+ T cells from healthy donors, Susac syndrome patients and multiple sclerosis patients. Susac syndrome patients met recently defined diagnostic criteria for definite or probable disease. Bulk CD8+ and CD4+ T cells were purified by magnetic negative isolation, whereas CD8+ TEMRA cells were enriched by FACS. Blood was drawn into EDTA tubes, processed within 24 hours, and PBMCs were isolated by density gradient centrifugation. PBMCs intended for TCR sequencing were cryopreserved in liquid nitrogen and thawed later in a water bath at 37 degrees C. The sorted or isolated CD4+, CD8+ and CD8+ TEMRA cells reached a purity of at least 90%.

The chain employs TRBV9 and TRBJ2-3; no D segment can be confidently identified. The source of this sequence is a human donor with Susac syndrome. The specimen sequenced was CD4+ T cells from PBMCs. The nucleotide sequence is TGTGCCAGCAGCCAGTCGCCGAACACAGATACGCAGTATTTT. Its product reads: CASSQSPNTDTQYF.